This TCR beta chain was documented in a study of cytotoxic CD8 clonotypes in ibrutinib-treated CLL. As regards this clone: The antigen is undetermined.

Findings and caveats of the study: Circulating CD8+ T-cell counts were tracked by baseline clonality, which exceeded that of age-matched healthy donors.

The data were produced by immunoSEQ multiplex PCR, yet TCRdb's version contains in-frame clones alone and is incomplete. This sample carries 55,000 to 80,000 clones, around nine tenths of them seen once, and the ten largest clones take around 3.1%. The CDR3 consists of 14 residues. Germline CDR1 LNHDA, CDR2 SQIVND (reference sequence). V gave up 3 bases and J gave up 5 bases; unmatched junction bases: 4. The specimen comprised PBMCs, sampled after 12 months of ibrutinib treatment. The V gene is TRBV19, the J gene TRBJ2-3; 8 bases match TRBD1. The source of this sequence is a human donor with chronic lymphocytic leukemia. The CDR3 region is CASSIQGAGDTQYF. The CDR3 DNA sequence: TGTGCCAGTAGTATTCAGGGGGCGGGAGATACGCAGTATTTT.